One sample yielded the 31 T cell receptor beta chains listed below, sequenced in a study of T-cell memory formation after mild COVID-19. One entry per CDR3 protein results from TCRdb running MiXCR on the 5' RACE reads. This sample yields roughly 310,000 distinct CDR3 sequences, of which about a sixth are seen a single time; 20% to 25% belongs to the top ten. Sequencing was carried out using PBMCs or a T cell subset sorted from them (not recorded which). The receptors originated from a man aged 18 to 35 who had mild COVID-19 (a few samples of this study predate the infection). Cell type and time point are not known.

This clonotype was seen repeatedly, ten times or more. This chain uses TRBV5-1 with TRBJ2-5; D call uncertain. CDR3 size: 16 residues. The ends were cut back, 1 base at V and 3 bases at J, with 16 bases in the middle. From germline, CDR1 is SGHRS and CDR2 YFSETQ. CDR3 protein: CASSLLPLGQKETQYF. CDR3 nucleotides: TGCGCCAGCAGCTTGCTGCCCCTTGGGCAGAAAGAGACCCAGTACTTC.

CDR3 residues: CASSQANNSPLHF. The CDR3 coding sequence is TGTGCCAGCAGCCAGGCAAATAATTCACCCCTCCACTTT. The genes are TRBV3-1 and TRBJ1-6, with D unclear. This CDR3 comprises 13 residues. Germline V gene data show CDR1 as LGHDT and CDR2 as YNNKEL (reference sequence). The germline V and J ends were trimmed by 3 bases and 5 bases, with 5 bases remaining between them.

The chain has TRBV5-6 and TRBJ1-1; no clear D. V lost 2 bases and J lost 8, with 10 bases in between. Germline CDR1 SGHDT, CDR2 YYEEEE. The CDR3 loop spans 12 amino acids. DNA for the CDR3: TGTGCCAGCAGCTTCTCGGGAGCCGAAGCTTTCTTT. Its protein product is CASSFSGAEAFF.

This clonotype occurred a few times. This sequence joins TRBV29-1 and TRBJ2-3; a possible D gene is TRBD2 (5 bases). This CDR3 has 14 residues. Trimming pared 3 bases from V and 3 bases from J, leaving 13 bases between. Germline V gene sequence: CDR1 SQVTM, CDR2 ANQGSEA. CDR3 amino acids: CSVDDRRVTDTQYF. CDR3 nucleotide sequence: TGCAGCGTTGATGATCGGCGGGTGACAGATACGCAGTATTTT.

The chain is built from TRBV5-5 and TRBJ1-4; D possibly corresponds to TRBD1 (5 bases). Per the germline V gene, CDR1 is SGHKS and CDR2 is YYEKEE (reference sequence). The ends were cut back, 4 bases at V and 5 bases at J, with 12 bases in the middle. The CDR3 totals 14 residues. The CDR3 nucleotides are TGTGCCAGCAGCCCCGAGTGGGGCAATGAAAAACTGTTTTTT. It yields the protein CASSPEWGNEKLFF.

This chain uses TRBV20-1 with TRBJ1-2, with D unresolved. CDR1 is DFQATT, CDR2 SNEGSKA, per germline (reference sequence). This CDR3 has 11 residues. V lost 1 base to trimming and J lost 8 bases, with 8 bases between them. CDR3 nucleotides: TGCAGTGCTAGAGCCGCGGGCGGCTACACCTTC. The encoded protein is CSARAAGGYTF.

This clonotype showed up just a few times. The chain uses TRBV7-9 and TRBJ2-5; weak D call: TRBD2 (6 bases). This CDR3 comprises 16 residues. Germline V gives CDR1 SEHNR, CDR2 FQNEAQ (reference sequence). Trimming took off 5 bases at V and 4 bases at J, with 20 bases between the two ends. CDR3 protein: CASSPATSSEIETQYF. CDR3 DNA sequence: TGTGCCAGCAGCCCTGCCACCTCTAGCGAAATAGAGACCCAGTACTTC.

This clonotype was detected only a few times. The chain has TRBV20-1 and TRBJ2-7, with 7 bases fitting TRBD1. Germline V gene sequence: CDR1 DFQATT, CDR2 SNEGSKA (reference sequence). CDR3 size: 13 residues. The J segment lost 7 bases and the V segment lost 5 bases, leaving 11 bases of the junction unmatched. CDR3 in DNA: TGCAGTGCTCGTAACAGGGGATCGGGAGAGCAGTACGTC. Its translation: CSARNRGSGEQYV.

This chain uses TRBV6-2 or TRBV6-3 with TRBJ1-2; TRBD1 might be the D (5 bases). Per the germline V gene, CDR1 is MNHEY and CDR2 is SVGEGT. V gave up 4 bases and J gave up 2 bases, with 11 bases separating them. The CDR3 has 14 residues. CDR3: CASSWQRGNYGYTF. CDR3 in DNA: TGTGCCAGCAGTTGGCAACGGGGGAACTATGGCTACACCTTC.

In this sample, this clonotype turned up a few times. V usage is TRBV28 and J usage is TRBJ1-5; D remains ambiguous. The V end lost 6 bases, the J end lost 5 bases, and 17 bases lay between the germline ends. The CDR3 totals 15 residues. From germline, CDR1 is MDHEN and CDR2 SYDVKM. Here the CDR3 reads CASRLVSEEYQPQHF. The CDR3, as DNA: TGTGCCAGCAGGCTAGTTTCCGAGGAATATCAGCCCCAGCATTTT. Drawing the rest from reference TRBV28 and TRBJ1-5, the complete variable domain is DVKVTQSSRYLVKRTGEKVFLECVQDMDHENMFWYRQDPGLGLRLIYFSYDVKMKEKGDIPEGYSVSREKKERFSLILESASTNQTSMYLCASRLVSEEYQPQHFGDGTRLSIL.

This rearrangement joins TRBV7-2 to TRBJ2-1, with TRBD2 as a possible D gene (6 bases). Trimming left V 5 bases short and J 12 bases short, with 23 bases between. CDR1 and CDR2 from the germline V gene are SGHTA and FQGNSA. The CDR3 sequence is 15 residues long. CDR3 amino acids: CASSLSPGVHRGQFF. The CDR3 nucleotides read TGTGCCAGCAGCCTGTCCCCGGGGGTGCATCGGGGGCAGTTCTTC.

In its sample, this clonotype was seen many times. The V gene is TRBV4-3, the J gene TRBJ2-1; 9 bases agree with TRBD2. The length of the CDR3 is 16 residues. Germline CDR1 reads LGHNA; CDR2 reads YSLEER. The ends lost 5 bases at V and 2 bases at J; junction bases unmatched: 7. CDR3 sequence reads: CASSSRGLAAYNEQFF. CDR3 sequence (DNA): TGCGCCAGCAGCTCCCGGGGACTAGCCGCCTACAATGAGCAGTTCTTC.

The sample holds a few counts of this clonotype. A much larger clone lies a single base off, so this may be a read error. The DNA of the CDR3 is TGTGCCAGCAGCCAACAGGGGGCTGGAAACACCATATATTTT. This codes for CASSQQGAGNTIYF. The V gene is TRBV7-2, the J gene TRBJ1-3; 8 bases fit TRBD1. With 5 bases clipped from V and 2 bases from J, the junction kept 2 bases outside the gene matches. Germline lookup yields CDR1 SGHTA and CDR2 FQGNSA. The CDR3 length is 14 residues. The complete variable domain, with remaining parts taken from reference TRBV7-2 and TRBJ1-3, reads GAGVSQSPSNKVTEKGKDVELRCDPISGHTALYWYRQSLGQGLEFLIYFQGNSAPDKSGLPSDRFSAERTGGSVSTLTIQRTQQEDSAVYLCASSQQGAGNTIYFGEGSWLTVV.

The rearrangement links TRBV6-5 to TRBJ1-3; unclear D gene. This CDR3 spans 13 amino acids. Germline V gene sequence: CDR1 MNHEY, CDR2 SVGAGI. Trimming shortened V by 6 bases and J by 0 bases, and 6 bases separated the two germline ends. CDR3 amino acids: CASSSISGNTIYF. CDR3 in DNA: TGTGCCAGCAGCTCAATCTCTGGAAACACCATATATTTT.

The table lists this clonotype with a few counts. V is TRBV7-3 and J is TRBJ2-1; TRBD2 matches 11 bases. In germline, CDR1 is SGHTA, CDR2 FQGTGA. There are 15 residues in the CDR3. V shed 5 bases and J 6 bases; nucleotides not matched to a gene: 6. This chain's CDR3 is CASSATSGGFNEQFF. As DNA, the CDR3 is TGTGCCAGCAGCGCTACTAGCGGGGGTTTCAATGAGCAGTTCTTC.

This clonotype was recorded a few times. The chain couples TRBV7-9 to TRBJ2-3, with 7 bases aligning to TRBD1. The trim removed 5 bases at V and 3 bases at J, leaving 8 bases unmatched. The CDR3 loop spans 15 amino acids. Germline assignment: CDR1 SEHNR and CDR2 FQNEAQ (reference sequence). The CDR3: CASSKDRERTDTQYF. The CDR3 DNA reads TGTGCCAGCAGCAAAGACAGGGAGCGGACAGATACGCAGTATTTT. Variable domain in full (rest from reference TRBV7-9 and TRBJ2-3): DTGVSQNPRHKITKRGQNVTFRCDPISEHNRLYWYRQTLGQGPEFLTYFQNEAQLEKSRLLSDRFSAERPKGSFSTLEIQRTEQGDSAMYLCASSKDRERTDTQYFGPGTRLTVL.

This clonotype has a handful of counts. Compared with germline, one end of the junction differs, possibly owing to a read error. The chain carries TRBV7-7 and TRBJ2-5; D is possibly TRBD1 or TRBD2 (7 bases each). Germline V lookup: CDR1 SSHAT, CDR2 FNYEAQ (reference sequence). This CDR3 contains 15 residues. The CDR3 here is CASSLGEGAVGTQYF. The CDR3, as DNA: TGTGCTAGCAGCTTGGGGGAGGGGGCCGTCGGGACCCAGTACTTC.

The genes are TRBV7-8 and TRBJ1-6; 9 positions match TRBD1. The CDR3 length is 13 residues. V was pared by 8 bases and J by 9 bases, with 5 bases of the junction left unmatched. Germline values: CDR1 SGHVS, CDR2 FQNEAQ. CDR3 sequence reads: CASGTGGISPLHF. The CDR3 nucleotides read TGTGCCAGCGGCACAGGGGGCATTTCACCCCTCCACTTT.

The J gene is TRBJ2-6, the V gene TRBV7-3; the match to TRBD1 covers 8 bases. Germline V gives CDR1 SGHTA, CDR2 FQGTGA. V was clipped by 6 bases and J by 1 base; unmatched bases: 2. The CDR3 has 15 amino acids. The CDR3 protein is CASSRDRSGANVLTF. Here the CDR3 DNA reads TGTGCCAGCAGTCGGGACAGGTCTGGGGCCAACGTCCTGACTTTC.

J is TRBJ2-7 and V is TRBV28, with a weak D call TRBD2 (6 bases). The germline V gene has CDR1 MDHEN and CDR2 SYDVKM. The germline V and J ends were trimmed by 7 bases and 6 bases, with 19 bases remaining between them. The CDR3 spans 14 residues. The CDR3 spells CASTAGGASSEQYV. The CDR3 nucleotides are TGTGCCAGCACCGCCGGGGGAGCCTCCAGCGAGCAGTACGTC.

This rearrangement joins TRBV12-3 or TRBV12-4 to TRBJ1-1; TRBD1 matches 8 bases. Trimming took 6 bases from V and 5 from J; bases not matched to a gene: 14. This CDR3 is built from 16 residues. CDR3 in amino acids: CASRQTDQGARTEAFF. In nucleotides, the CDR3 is TGTGCCAGCAGACAAACCGACCAGGGGGCGCGAACTGAAGCTTTCTTT.

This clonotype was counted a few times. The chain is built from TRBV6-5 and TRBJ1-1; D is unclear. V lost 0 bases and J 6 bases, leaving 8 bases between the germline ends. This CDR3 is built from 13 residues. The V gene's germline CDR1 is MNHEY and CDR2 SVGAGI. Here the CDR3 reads CASSYSGDPEAFF. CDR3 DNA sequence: TGTGCCAGCAGTTACTCGGGAGACCCTGAAGCTTTCTTT.

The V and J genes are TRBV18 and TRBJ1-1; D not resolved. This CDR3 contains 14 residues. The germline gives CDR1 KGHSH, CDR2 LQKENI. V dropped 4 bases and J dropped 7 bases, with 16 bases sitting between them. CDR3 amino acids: CASSRPGQPFEAFF. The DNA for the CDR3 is TGTGCCAGCTCACGCCCTGGGCAGCCATTTGAAGCTTTCTTT. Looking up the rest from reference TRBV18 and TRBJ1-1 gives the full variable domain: NAGVMQNPRHLVRRRGQEARLRCSPMKGHSHVYWYRQLPEEGLKFMVYLQKENIIDESGMPKERFSAEFPKEGPSILRIQQVVRGDSAAYFCASSRPGQPFEAFFGQGTRLTVV.

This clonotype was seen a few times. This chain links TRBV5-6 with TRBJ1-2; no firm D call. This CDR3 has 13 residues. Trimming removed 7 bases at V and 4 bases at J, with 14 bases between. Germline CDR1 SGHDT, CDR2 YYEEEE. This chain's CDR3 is CASSGRTPYGYTF. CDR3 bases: TGTGCCAGCTCCGGGCGGACCCCCTATGGCTACACCTTC.

CDR3 sequence reads: CATEAGTGYYNEQFF. In nucleotides, the CDR3 is TGTGCCACCGAAGCCGGGACTGGATATTACAATGAGCAGTTCTTC. V gene TRBV15 combines with J gene TRBJ2-1, with D possibly being TRBD2 (6 bases). The CDR3 has 15 residues. In germline, CDR1 is LNHNV, CDR2 YYDKDF (reference sequence). V lost 8 bases, J lost 4 bases, and 18 bases lay in between.

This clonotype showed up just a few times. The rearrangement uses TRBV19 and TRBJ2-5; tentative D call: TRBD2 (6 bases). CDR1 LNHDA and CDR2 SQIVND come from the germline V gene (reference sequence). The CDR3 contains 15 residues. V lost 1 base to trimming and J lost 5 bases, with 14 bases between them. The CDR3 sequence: CASSIGAGSVETQYF. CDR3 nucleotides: TGTGCCAGTAGTATAGGTGCGGGATCTGTGGAGACCCAGTACTTC.

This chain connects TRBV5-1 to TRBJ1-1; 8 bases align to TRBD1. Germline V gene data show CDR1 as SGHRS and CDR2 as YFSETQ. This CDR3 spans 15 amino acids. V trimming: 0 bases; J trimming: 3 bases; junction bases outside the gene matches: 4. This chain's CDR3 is CASSLEDRADTEAFF. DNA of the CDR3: TGCGCCAGCAGCTTGGAGGACAGGGCGGACACTGAAGCTTTCTTT.

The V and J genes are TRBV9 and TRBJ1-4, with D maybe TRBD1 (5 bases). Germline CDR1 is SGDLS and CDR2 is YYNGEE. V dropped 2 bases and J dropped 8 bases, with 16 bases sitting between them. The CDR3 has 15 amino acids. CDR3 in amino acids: CASSVTAREGEKLFF. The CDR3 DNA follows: TGTGCCAGCAGCGTTACGGCCAGGGAGGGAGAAAAACTGTTTTTT.

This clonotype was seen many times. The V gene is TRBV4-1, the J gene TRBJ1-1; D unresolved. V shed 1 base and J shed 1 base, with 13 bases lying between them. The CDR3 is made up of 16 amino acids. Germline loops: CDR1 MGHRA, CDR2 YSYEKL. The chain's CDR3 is CASSQALLLGNTEAFF. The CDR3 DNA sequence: TGCGCCAGCAGCCAAGCGTTACTCCTCGGGAACACTGAAGCTTTCTTT.

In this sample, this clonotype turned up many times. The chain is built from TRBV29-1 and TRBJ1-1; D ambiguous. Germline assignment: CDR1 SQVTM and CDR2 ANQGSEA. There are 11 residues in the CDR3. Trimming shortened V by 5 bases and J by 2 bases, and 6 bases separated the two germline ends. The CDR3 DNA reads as TGCAGCGTTCGGATTAACACTGAAGCTTTCTTT. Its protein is CSVRINTEAFF.

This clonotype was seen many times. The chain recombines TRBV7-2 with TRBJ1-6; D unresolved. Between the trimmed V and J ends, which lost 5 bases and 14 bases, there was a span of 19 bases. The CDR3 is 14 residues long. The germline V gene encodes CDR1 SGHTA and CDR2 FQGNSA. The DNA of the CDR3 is TGTGCCAGCAGCCCCATCCCGACGGCTTCGGCCCTCCACTTT. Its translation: CASSPIPTASALHF. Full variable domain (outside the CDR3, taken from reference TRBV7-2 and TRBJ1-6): GAGVSQSPSNKVTEKGKDVELRCDPISGHTALYWYRQSLGQGLEFLIYFQGNSAPDKSGLPSDRFSAERTGGSVSTLTIQRTQQEDSAVYLCASSPIPTASALHFGNGTRLTVT.